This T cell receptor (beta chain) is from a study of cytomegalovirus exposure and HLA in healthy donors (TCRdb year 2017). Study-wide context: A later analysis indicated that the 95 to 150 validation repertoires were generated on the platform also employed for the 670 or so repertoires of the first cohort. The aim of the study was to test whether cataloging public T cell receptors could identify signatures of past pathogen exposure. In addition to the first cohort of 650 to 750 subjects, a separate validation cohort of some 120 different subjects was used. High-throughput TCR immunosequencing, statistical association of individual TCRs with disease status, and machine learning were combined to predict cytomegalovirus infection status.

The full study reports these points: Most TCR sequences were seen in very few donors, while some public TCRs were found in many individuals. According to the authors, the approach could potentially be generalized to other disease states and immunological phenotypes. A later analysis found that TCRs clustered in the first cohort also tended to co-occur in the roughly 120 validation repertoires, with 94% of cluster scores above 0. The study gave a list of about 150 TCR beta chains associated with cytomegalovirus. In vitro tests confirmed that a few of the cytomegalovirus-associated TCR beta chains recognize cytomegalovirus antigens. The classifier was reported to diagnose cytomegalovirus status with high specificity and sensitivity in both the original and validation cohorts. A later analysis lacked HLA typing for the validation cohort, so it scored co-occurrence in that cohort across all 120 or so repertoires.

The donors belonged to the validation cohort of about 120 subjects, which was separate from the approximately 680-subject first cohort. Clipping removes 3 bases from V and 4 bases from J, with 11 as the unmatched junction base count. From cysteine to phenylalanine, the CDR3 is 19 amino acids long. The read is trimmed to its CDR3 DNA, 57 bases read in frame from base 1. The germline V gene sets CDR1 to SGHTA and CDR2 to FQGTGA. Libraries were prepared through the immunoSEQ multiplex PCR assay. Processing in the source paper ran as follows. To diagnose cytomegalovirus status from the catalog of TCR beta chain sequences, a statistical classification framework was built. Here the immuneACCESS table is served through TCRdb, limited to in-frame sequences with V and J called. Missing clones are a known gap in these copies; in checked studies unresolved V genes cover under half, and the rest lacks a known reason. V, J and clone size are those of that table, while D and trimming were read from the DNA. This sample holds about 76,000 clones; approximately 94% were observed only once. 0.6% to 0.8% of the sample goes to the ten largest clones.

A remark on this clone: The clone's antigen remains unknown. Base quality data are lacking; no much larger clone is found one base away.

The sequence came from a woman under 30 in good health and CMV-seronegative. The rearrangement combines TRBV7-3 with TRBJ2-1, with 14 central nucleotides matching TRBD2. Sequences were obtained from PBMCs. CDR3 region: CASSLGLAGAAAFYNEQFF. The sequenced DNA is TGTGCCAGCAGCTTGGGACTAGCGGGGGCCGCGGCCTTTTACAATGAGCAGTTCTTC. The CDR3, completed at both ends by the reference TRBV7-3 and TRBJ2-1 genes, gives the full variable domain GAGVSQTPSNKVTEKGKYVELRCDPISGHTALYWYRQSLGQGPEFLIYFQGTGAADDSGLPNDRFFAVRPEGSVSTLKIQRTERGDSAVYLCASSLGLAGAAAFYNEQFFGPGTRLTVL.